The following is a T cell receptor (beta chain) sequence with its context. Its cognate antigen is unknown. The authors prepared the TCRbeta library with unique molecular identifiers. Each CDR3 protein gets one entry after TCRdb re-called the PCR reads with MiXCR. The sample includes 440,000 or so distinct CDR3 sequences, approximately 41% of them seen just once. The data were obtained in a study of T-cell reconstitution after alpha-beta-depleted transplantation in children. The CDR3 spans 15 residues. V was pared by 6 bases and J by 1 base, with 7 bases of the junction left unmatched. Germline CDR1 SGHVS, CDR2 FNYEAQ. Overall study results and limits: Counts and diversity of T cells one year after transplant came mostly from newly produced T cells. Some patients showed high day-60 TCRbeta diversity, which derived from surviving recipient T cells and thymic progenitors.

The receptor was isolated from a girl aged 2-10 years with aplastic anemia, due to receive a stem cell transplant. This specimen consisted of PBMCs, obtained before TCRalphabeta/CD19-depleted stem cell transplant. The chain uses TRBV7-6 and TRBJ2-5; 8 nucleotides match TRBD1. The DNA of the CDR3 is TGTGCCAGCAGGGCCGGGACAGGAACCCAAGAGACCCAGTACTTC. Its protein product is CASRAGTGTQETQYF.